This T cell receptor (beta chain) derives from a study of T-cell reconstitution after alpha-beta-depleted transplantation in children. The sample holds a few counts of this clonotype. Its specificity is unknown. Notes on the study in general: Reportedly, only several hundred clones from non-depleted graft cells drove alpha-beta T-cell counts at about two months.

The TCRbeta library incorporated unique molecular identifiers. TCRdb reprocessed the PCR reads via MiXCR and lists one record per CDR3 protein. In the table there are 500,000 to 750,000 distinct CDR3 sequences, roughly 13% of which are singletons. This CDR3 is 16 amino acids long. The V and J ends lost 1 base and 0 bases, in that order; junction bases with no gene match: 2. Germline V lookup: CDR1 SEHNR, CDR2 FQNEAQ (reference sequence). The receptor comes from a male patient between 5 and 17 years old who had a stem cell transplant for acute myeloid leukemia, so the T cells may come from the graft donor. Material: PBMCs, mostly from graft donor cells, obtained 360 days after TCRalphabeta/CD19-depleted stem cell transplant. This chain joins TRBV7-9 and TRBJ2-4; TRBD1 matches at 8 bases. This CDR3 is CASSLGDRLAKNIQYF. The DNA for the CDR3 is TGTGCCAGCAGCTTAGGGGACAGGCTAGCCAAAAACATTCAGTACTTC. Drawing the rest from reference TRBV7-9 and TRBJ2-4, the complete variable domain is DTGVSQNPRHKITKRGQNVTFRCDPISEHNRLYWYRQTLGQGPEFLTYFQNEAQLEKSRLLSDRFSAERPKGSFSTLEIQRTEQGDSAMYLCASSLGDRLAKNIQYFGAGTRLSVL.